Each of the 31 T cell receptor beta chains below was sequenced from the same sample in a study of shared clonotypes between healthy human individuals. The data were produced by immunoSEQ multiplex PCR, yet TCRdb's version contains in-frame clones alone and is incomplete. The sample consists of about 600,000 clones, around 77% of them appearing once. The sample was PBMCs. All receptors derive from a woman aged 40 to 50 in good health. Some clones in this sample may be carry-over from other donors' samples.

This clone was picked up many times. The chain couples TRBV4-2 to TRBJ2-7, with D perhaps being TRBD1 or TRBD2 (6 bases each). The CDR3 is made up of 17 amino acids. V was clipped by 0 bases and J by 0 bases, with 15 bases between them. Germline V lookup: CDR1 LGHNA, CDR2 YNFKEQ. Written as DNA, the CDR3 is TGTGCCAGCAGCCAAGAGGGGGGCGGGGCCCCCTCCTACGAGCAGTACTTC. It translates to CASSQEGGGAPSYEQYF.

V is TRBV10-3 and J is TRBJ1-1, with D perhaps matching TRBD1 (5 bases). Trimming took 0 bases from V and 0 from J, leaving 11 bases between them. The germline V gene has CDR1 ENHRY and CDR2 SYGVKD. This CDR3 contains 16 residues. The CDR3: CAISESRGGMNTEAFF. The CDR3 coding sequence is TGTGCCATCAGTGAGTCGAGGGGAGGGATGAACACTGAAGCTTTCTTT.

The V and J genes are TRBV7-9 and TRBJ2-3, with 11 bases that match TRBD2. The germline V gene has CDR1 SEHNR and CDR2 FQNEAQ (reference sequence). This CDR3 is 13 amino acids long. Losses at the gene ends were 7 bases for V and 5 bases for J; bases not matched to a gene: 2. The CDR3 DNA reads TGTGCCAGCATCGGACTAGCGGGAGATACGCAGTATTTT. The encoded protein is CASIGLAGDTQYF.

The chain links TRBV9 to TRBJ2-7; 7 bases are a match to TRBD1. CDR1 and CDR2 (germline): SGDLS, YYNGEE. V lost 2 bases to trimming and J lost 0 bases; unmatched junction nucleotides: 5. This CDR3 comprises 15 residues. The CDR3, as DNA: TGTGCCAGCAGCGTCGGACAGGCGAGCTCCTACGAGCAGTACTTC. Its translation is CASSVGQASSYEQYF.

This clone was recorded once. Other DNA variants within this sample encode the same CDR3. The chain links TRBV30 to TRBJ2-1; D is undetermined. The CDR3 length is 11 residues. The germline gives CDR1 GTSNPN, CDR2 SVGIG (reference sequence). V was shortened by 5 bases and J by 0 bases, with 2 bases between the two germline ends. CDR3 sequence (DNA): TGTGCCTGGGCCTCCTACAATGAGCAGTTCTTC. Encoded protein: CAWASYNEQFF.

In its sample, this clone was seen a few times. This chain joins TRBV5-1 and TRBJ1-5, with no clear D. The CDR3 extends over 13 amino acids. V was cut by 0 bases and J by 6 bases, with 7 bases left in between. Germline V gene data show CDR1 as SGHRS and CDR2 as YFSETQ. CDR3: CASSLEGPQPQHF. CDR3 coding DNA: TGCGCCAGCAGCTTGGAGGGCCCTCAGCCCCAGCATTTT.

This chain links TRBV6-5 with TRBJ2-1; 8 nucleotides agree with TRBD2. The CDR3 spans 15 residues. The trim removed 5 bases at V and 8 bases at J, leaving 11 bases unmatched. The germline V gene has CDR1 MNHEY and CDR2 SVGAGI. In nucleotides, the CDR3 is TGTGCCAGCAGTCAACAAGCGGGAGACGGGTATGAGCAGTTCTTC. This codes for CASSQQAGDGYEQFF.

V and J are TRBV2 and TRBJ1-5, with D unresolved. Germline-derived CDR1 and CDR2 are SNHLY and FYNNEI. The CDR3 is made up of 14 amino acids. V was pared by 7 bases and J by 0 bases, with 10 bases between. CDR3 in DNA: TGTGCCAGCAATAGGGAGCTTAGCAATCAGCCCCAGCATTTT. It translates to CASNRELSNQPQHF.

V gene TRBV2 combines with J gene TRBJ1-5, with D uncertain. The CDR3 runs to 13 residues. Germline V gives CDR1 SNHLY, CDR2 FYNNEI. The ends were cut back, 6 bases at V and 4 bases at J, with 10 bases in the middle. CDR3 protein: CASSSDGNQPQHF. The DNA of the CDR3 is TGTGCCAGCAGCTCGGACGGAAATCAGCCCCAGCATTTT.

V usage is TRBV9 and J usage is TRBJ2-2, with D perhaps assigned TRBD1 or TRBD2 (5 bases each). V was shortened by 3 bases and J by 5 bases, with 17 bases between the two germline ends. Germline CDR1 SGDLS, CDR2 YYNGEE. This CDR3 is built from 16 residues. CDR3: CASSAGPLEGTGELFF. The CDR3 nucleotides are TGTGCCAGCAGCGCGGGGCCGCTAGAGGGGACCGGGGAGCTGTTTTTT.

This clone was seen only once. This chain connects TRBV28 to TRBJ1-2; 10 nucleotides match TRBD1. J lost 8 bases, V lost 7 bases, and 13 bases had no gene match. This CDR3 spans 15 amino acids. Looked up from germline, CDR1 is MDHEN and CDR2 is SYDVKM. The CDR3 region is CASKTGAGQGLGYTF. DNA for the CDR3: TGTGCCAGCAAAACGGGGGCGGGACAGGGGCTCGGCTACACCTTC.

The rearrangement uses TRBV11-2 and TRBJ2-1; D possibly corresponds to TRBD2 (6 bases). V was cut by 0 bases and J by 10 bases, with 16 bases left in between. Germline lookup yields CDR1 SGHAT and CDR2 FQNNGV. The CDR3 sequence is 15 residues long. DNA of the CDR3: TGTGCCAGCAGCTTAGAGTCCGGAGGGCTTTGGGAGCAGTTCTTC. Its protein product is CASSLESGGLWEQFF.

This chain connects TRBV6-5 to TRBJ2-2; D call uncertain. CDR3 length: 14 residues. The V gene's germline CDR1 is MNHEY and CDR2 SVGAGI. V lost 2 bases to trimming and J lost 2 bases, with 6 bases between them. CDR3 amino acids: CASSYLHNTGELFF. In nucleotides, the CDR3 is TGTGCCAGCAGTTACCTGCATAACACCGGGGAGCTGTTTTTT.

V gene TRBV10-2 combines with J gene TRBJ1-2, with D tentatively TRBD1 (6 bases). Germline V gene lookup returns CDR1 WSHSY and CDR2 SAAADI. V lost 2 bases, J lost 4 bases, and 11 bases lay in between. This CDR3 is built from 14 residues. The CDR3: CASSEEQGAYGYTF. The CDR3 nucleotides are TGCGCCAGCAGTGAGGAACAGGGCGCCTATGGCTACACCTTC.

The rearrangement uses TRBV19 and TRBJ2-1, with 7 bases identical to TRBD2. CDR1 is LNHDA and CDR2 is SQIVND in the germline V gene (reference sequence). This CDR3 comprises 15 residues. Trimming removed 5 bases from V and 5 bases from J; junction bases left unmatched: 9. CDR3 sequence reads: CASSRHQRGNNEQFF. CDR3 sequence (DNA): TGTGCCAGTAGTCGACACCAGCGGGGAAACAATGAGCAGTTCTTC.

This clone was counted ten times or more. Different DNA sequences within this sample yield the same CDR3. This rearrangement joins TRBV5-1 to TRBJ1-5, with a weak D call TRBD1 (5 bases). The CDR3 is 16 amino acids. Per germline, CDR1 SGHRS and CDR2 YFSETQ. V was trimmed by 0 bases and J by 3 bases, leaving 13 bases between them. CDR3 in amino acids: CASSLEPGTPNQPQHF. In DNA form, the CDR3 reads TGCGCCAGCAGCTTGGAACCCGGGACCCCCAATCAGCCCCAGCATTTT.

The rearrangement joins TRBV9 to TRBJ2-7; 11 bases align to TRBD2. The germline CDR1 and CDR2 sequences are SGDLS and YYNGEE. After removal of 8 bases from V and 2 bases from J, the junction contained 6 bases not matched to a gene. This CDR3 is 14 amino acids long. The DNA for the CDR3 is TGTGCCAGAGGTCTGGGACTAGCGGCCTACGAGCAGTACTTC. The encoded protein is CARGLGLAAYEQYF.

V usage is TRBV5-6 and J usage is TRBJ2-3; a possible D gene is TRBD1 (6 bases). The CDR3 consists of 15 residues. The germline V gene has CDR1 SGHDT and CDR2 YYEEEE. V was clipped by 2 bases and J by 1 base, with 11 bases between them. CDR3 nucleotides: TGTGCCAGCAGCTTACAGGGTGGACGCACAGATACGCAGTATTTT. This sequence encodes CASSLQGGRTDTQYF.

The V call is TRBV6-1, the J call TRBJ1-5; D gene ambiguous. Trimming cost V 11 bases and J 0 bases, with 8 bases left between them. Germline CDR1 is MNHNS and CDR2 is SASEGT. The CDR3 sequence is 12 residues long. The CDR3 loop reads CAAQNSNQPQHF. Here the CDR3 DNA reads TGTGCCGCACAGAATAGCAATCAGCCCCAGCATTTT.

V and J are TRBV7-2 and TRBJ1-2, with TRBD1 identical over 9 bases. This CDR3 is 15 amino acids long. The trim removed 6 bases at V and 2 bases at J, leaving 7 bases unmatched. Per the germline V gene, CDR1 is SGHTA and CDR2 is FQGNSA. The CDR3 sequence: CASSPSGQGNYGYTF. The CDR3 DNA follows: TGTGCCAGCAGTCCGAGCGGACAGGGGAACTATGGCTACACCTTC.

This clone came up many times. The V gene is TRBV15, the J gene TRBJ2-7; 9 bases fit TRBD1. The junction had 2 bases not matched to a gene; V was cut back by 3 bases and J by 2 bases. The CDR3 runs 14 residues. Germline assignment: CDR1 LNHNV and CDR2 YYDKDF (reference sequence). CDR3 amino acids: CATSSGTGTYEQYF. The CDR3 DNA is TGTGCCACCAGCAGCGGGACAGGGACCTACGAGCAGTACTTC.

The chain uses TRBV2 and TRBJ2-2; 8 nucleotides agree with TRBD1. This CDR3 has 15 residues. V shed 0 bases, J shed 6 bases, and the junction held 3 bases outside the gene matches. The V gene's germline CDR1 is SNHLY and CDR2 FYNNEI. The CDR3 protein is CASSEADRAPGELFF. CDR3 DNA: TGTGCCAGCAGTGAAGCGGACAGGGCGCCCGGGGAGCTGTTTTTT.

This clone has a handful of counts. The V gene is TRBV27, the J gene TRBJ2-7; TRBD2 agrees at 9 bases. CDR1 is MNHEY, CDR2 SMNVEV, per germline (reference sequence). This CDR3 has 14 residues. The V and J ends lost 3 bases and 7 bases, in that order; junction bases with no gene match: 7. The CDR3 here is CASSFRSGSGEQYF. CDR3 coding DNA: TGTGCCAGCAGTTTCCGTAGCGGGAGTGGTGAGCAGTACTTC.

The chain couples TRBV5-1 to TRBJ2-5; no clear D gene. Trimming took 4 bases from V and 4 from J, leaving 11 bases between them. CDR1 is SGHRS, CDR2 YFSETQ, per germline. The CDR3 contains 13 residues. The CDR3 protein is CASSPFPSETQYF. DNA of the CDR3: TGCGCCAGCAGCCCCTTCCCTTCAGAGACCCAGTACTTC.

The rearrangement links TRBV6-4 to TRBJ2-5; D is perhaps TRBD2 (5 bases). TRBJ2-7 explains the end of the DNA better; the J call may be wrong. The germline CDR1 and CDR2 sequences are MRHNA and SNTAGT. This CDR3 has 14 residues. The CDR3: CASSDSVDSGEQYF. The CDR3 DNA is TGTGCCAGCAGTGACTCGGTGGACTCCGGCGAGCAGTACTTC.

The CDR3 bases are TGTGCCAGCAGCCCGGGCCCCGGGACAGGGGGTGGAAGCACTGAAGCTTTCTTT. It encodes CASSPGPGTGGGSTEAFF. The V call is TRBV5-5, the J call TRBJ1-1, with TRBD1 identical over 11 bases. The CDR3 totals 18 residues. Germline CDR1 SGHKS, CDR2 YYEKEE (reference sequence). Trimming removed 4 bases from V and 4 bases from J; junction bases left unmatched: 15.

The chain has TRBV5-6 and TRBJ2-7; 11 bases align to TRBD2. With V trimmed by 4 bases and J by 7 bases, 10 bases remained unmatched. Per germline, CDR1 SGHDT and CDR2 YYEEEE. The CDR3 extends over 15 amino acids. The CDR3 DNA reads as TGTGCCAGCAGCCGAATAGCGGGAGGGCCTGGAGAGCAGTACTTC. Its translation: CASSRIAGGPGEQYF.

Turning to this clone: This clone may be a read error of a much larger clone one base away. This CDR3 is also generated by other DNA sequences in the sample. The gene calls are TRBV4-3 and TRBJ1-2, with TRBD1 matching over 10 bases. Looked up from germline, CDR1 is LGHNA and CDR2 is YSLEER. The CDR3 is made up of 15 amino acids. The CDR3 DNA is TGCGCCAGTAGCCAAGATGGGACAGGGGACTATGGCTACACCTTC. This gives the protein CASSQDGTGDYGYTF.

The CDR3 nucleotides are TGCAGCGCTCACACGTCCTACAATGAGCAGTTCTTC. Protein sequence: CSAHTSYNEQFF. The chain recombines TRBV29-1 with TRBJ2-1; D gene uncertain. V was clipped by 7 bases and J by 1 base, with 8 bases between them. The CDR3 runs to 12 residues. Germline CDR1 is SQVTM and CDR2 is ANQGSEA.

The chain employs TRBV28 and TRBJ2-7; the D gene is possibly TRBD2 (5 bases). Germline-derived CDR1 and CDR2 are MDHEN and SYDVKM. Trimming left V 5 bases short and J 3 bases short, with 14 bases between. CDR3 length: 14 residues. This chain's CDR3 is CASSAGSGNYEQYF. The CDR3 DNA follows: TGTGCCAGCAGTGCTGGTTCCGGGAACTACGAGCAGTACTTC.

The chain is built from TRBV6-1 and TRBJ2-2; D gene uncertain. Looked up from germline, CDR1 is MNHNS and CDR2 is SASEGT. The CDR3 consists of 13 residues. V dropped 6 bases and J dropped 5 bases, with 10 bases sitting between them. DNA of the CDR3: TGTGCCAGCAGCTCTACTATTACCGGGGAGCTGTTTTTT. It translates to CASSSTITGELFF.